Listed below are T cell receptor beta chains from one sample, sequenced in a study of T-cell memory formation after mild COVID-19. TCRdb called the 5' RACE reads again in MiXCR, with one record for every CDR3 protein. The sample has 450,000 or so distinct CDR3 sequences, approximately 20% seen once. The sequencing sample was made of PBMCs or a T cell subset sorted from them (not recorded which). Receptor source: an adult woman who had mild COVID-19 (a few samples of this study predate the infection). Cell type and time point are not known. Each CDR3 is given with its conserved first and last residue. A D gene is named only where the DNA matches it firmly. Only part of the rows carry a size: once, few, many, or a class if the clone is expanded.

>TRBV6-2/TRBV6-3|TRBJ2-1|-|TRBD2
TGTGCCAGCAGTTACTCGATTACCGGGAGGGCCCGAGAGCAGTTCTTC
CASSYSITGRAREQFF
>TRBV7-2|TRBJ1-2|-|TRBD1
TGTGCCAGCAGCGGAGGGGGCGGTTATGGCTACACCTTC
CASSGGGGYGYTF
>TRBV2|TRBJ2-3|-|-
TGTGCCAGCATCTATAGCGATGTAAGCACAGATACGCAGTATTTT
CASIYSDVSTDTQYF
>TRBV7-9|TRBJ1-2|many|-
TGTGCCAGCAGCTTAGCGGGCATAGGTTATGGCTACACCTTC
CASSLAGIGYGYTF
>TRBV12-3/TRBV12-4|TRBJ2-7|-|TRBD1
TGTGCCAGCAGGTCCGGGACAGGGGACCACGAGCAGTACTTC
CASRSGTGDHEQYF
>TRBV27|TRBJ2-1|few|TRBD2
TGTGCCAGCAGTAGGAGCGGGGGCTACAATGAGCAGTTCTTC
CASSRSGGYNEQFF
>TRBV20-1|TRBJ2-6|few|TRBD2
TGCAGTGCTGGACTAGCCGGCTACTCTGGGGCCAACGTCCTGACTTTC
CSAGLAGYSGANVLTF
>TRBV6-1|TRBJ2-3|many|-
TGTGCCAGCAGTGAAGCGCTTCGTAGCACAGATACGCAGTATTTT
CASSEALRSTDTQYF
>TRBV4-1|TRBJ2-7|-|-
TGCGCCAGCAGCCCTATGGGACTCTACGAGCAGTACTTC
CASSPMGLYEQYF
>TRBV5-4|TRBJ1-3|few|-
TGTGCCAGCAGCTTGACAGGGCCCTCTGGAAACACCATATATTTT
CASSLTGPSGNTIYF
>TRBV5-1|TRBJ1-1|-|TRBD1
TGCGCCAGCAGCTTGGTCGGACAGGGGAACCTTGAAGCTTTCTTT
CASSLVGQGNLEAFF
>TRBV5-1|TRBJ2-1|-|TRBD1
TGCGCCAGCAGCTTGGTGCCGACAGGGGGAAATGAGCAGTTCTTC
CASSLVPTGGNEQFF
>TRBV20-1|TRBJ2-3|-|TRBD2
TGCAGTGCCTCCGGACTAGCGGGAGGAGGTGGCACAGATACGCAGTATTTT
CSASGLAGGGGTDTQYF
>TRBV12-3/TRBV12-4|TRBJ2-3|-|TRBD2
TGTGCCACCGGGACTAGCGGGGGTACAGATACGCAGTATTTT
CATGTSGGTDTQYF
>TRBV30|TRBJ1-1|-|-
TGTGCTCTACCGGGGCCGAACACTGAAGCTTTCTTT
CALPGPNTEAFF
>TRBV12-3/TRBV12-4|TRBJ1-1|few|-
TGTGCCAGCGACAAGGGGGACACTGAAGCTTTCTTT
CASDKGDTEAFF
>TRBV5-1|TRBJ2-5|few|TRBD2
TGCGCCAGCAGCTTGGCAAGACTAGCGGGGGAGGAGACCCAGTACTTC
CASSLARLAGEETQYF
>TRBV29-1|TRBJ2-1|few|-
TGCAGCCACACGCCGTCCATCCTTTTCAATGAGCAGTTCTTC
CSHTPSILFNEQFF
>TRBV5-5|TRBJ2-1|few|-
TGTGCCAGCAGCTTAAGCTTCGGGCTAGACGGTGAGCAGTTCTTC
CASSLSFGLDGEQFF
>TRBV5-4|TRBJ2-7|-|TRBD2
TGTGCCAGCAGCATAGCTAGCGGGACCTACGAGCAGTACTTC
CASSIASGTYEQYF
>TRBV5-1|TRBJ1-1|few|TRBD1
TGCGCCAGCAGCTTCCACAGGGGCGGAACTGAAGCTTTCTTT
CASSFHRGGTEAFF
>TRBV11-3|TRBJ2-7|-|-
TGTGCCAGACCCCAAGGCGGGGCTGCCTACGAGCAGTACTTC
CARPQGGAAYEQYF
>TRBV6-4|TRBJ2-3|few|TRBD2
TGTGCCAGCATCGGGACTAGCGGGAGCGGAACAGATACGCAGTATTTT
CASIGTSGSGTDTQYF
>TRBV20-1|TRBJ1-4|-|-
TGCAGTGCTAGAGAACAGGGAAATGAAAAACTGTTTTTT
CSAREQGNEKLFF
>TRBV18|TRBJ2-3|-|-
TGTGCCAGCTCATACAGGGGAGGAGTGCTGGGCACAGATACGCAGTATTTT
CASSYRGGVLGTDTQYF
>TRBV7-9|TRBJ2-1|-|-
TGTGCCAGCAGCCTAGACCCGCCGGCGTGGGAGCAGTTCTTC
CASSLDPPAWEQFF
>TRBV7-9|TRBJ1-1|-|TRBD1
TGTGCCAGCAGAACACAGGGGAGTACTGAAGCTTTCTTT
CASRTQGSTEAFF
>TRBV29-1|TRBJ2-5|-|-
TGCATCGTTGTTTGGGGACAAGAGACCCAGTACTTC
CIVVWGQETQYF
>TRBV29-1|TRBJ2-7|-|-
TGCAGCGTTGAATCGTCAGGGACCGGTTACGAGCAGTACTTC
CSVESSGTGYEQYF
>TRBV27|TRBJ1-4|-|TRBD1
TGTGCCAGCAGTACCCTAGCCCAGACAGGGGGCCTTTTGGGAAAACTGTTTTTT
CASSTLAQTGGLLGKLFF
>TRBV7-6|TRBJ2-5|-|-
TGTGCCAGCAGTCCCTCTGGGGGGCGCGAGACCCAGTACTTC
CASSPSGGRETQYF
>TRBV4-2|TRBJ2-1|few|-
TGTGCCAGCAGCCAAGATGACCTAGTACAATCCTACAATGAGCAGTTCTTC
CASSQDDLVQSYNEQFF
>TRBV5-1|TRBJ2-1|-|-
TGCGCCAGCAGCCCAAGCGCAATCCAATCCTACAATGAGCAGTTCTTC
CASSPSAIQSYNEQFF
>TRBV7-6|TRBJ1-6|-|-
TGTGCCAGCAGCTTACCAAAGGGAGGTTCACCCCTCCACTTT
CASSLPKGGSPLHF
>TRBV12-3/TRBV12-4|TRBJ2-7|-|-
TGTGCCAGCAGTTTAGGGCAGGCTACGTCCTACGAGCAGTACTTC
CASSLGQATSYEQYF
>TRBV5-1|TRBJ2-7|-|TRBD1
TGCGCCAGCAGCATCCGGACAGGGCACTCATCGCCCTACGAGCAGTACTTC
CASSIRTGHSSPYEQYF
>TRBV15|TRBJ2-1|few|TRBD1
TGTGCCACCAGCAGAGATCAGGACAGGGGGAAGTTCTTC
CATSRDQDRGKFF
>TRBV3-1|TRBJ2-5|-|TRBD1
TGTGCCAGCAGCCAAGATTTGGGACAGGTTTCTGAGACCCAGTACTTC
CASSQDLGQVSETQYF
>TRBV5-1|TRBJ2-1|-|-
TGCGCCAGCAGCTTGGACGGGAGCCCTCAGAATGAGCAGTTCTTC
CASSLDGSPQNEQFF
>TRBV7-9|TRBJ1-1|-|TRBD1
TGTGCCAGCAGCCAAGACAGGGTGACGACTGAAGCTTTCTTT
CASSQDRVTTEAFF